This passage covers 7 T cell receptor beta chains from one sample sequenced in a study of identical twins. TCRdb reprocessed the 5' RACE reads via MiXCR and lists one record per CDR3 protein. The data show roughly 1.6 million distinct CDR3 sequences, with about 32% seen just once and 0.25% to 0.3% held by the top ten. The sequenced material came from cord blood. Receptors originate from a newborn girl in good health.

J is TRBJ2-1 and V is TRBV12-3 or TRBV12-4; perhaps TRBD1 as D (6 bases). The DNA end is a closer match to TRBJ2-7, so the J assignment may be wrong. This CDR3 has 14 amino acids. CDR3 sequence (DNA): TGTGCCAGCAGCACCGACAGGTCCTACAATGAGCAGTACTTC. Its protein is CASSTDRSYNEQYF.

Only a few counts were recorded for this clonotype. This chain links TRBV10-3 with TRBJ2-3; tentatively, D is TRBD2 (6 bases). V was shortened by 3 bases and J by 2 bases, with 18 bases between the two germline ends. The CDR3 sequence is 17 residues long. Per germline, CDR1 ENHRY and CDR2 SYGVKD. CDR3 nucleotide sequence: TGTGCCATCAGTGATTCGGTGGGTAGCGGCGACACAGATACGCAGTATTTT. This codes for CAISDSVGSGDTDTQYF.

V usage is TRBV7-8 and J usage is TRBJ2-3, with unresolved D. Trimming cost V 4 bases and J 3 bases, with 11 bases left between them. The germline CDR1 and CDR2 sequences are SGHVS and FQNEAQ. The CDR3 has 14 amino acids. In DNA, the CDR3 is TGTGCCAGCAGCTACGACCCGAGGACAGATACGCAGTATTTT. This translates into CASSYDPRTDTQYF.

The rearrangement joins TRBV20-1 to TRBJ2-5, with D maybe TRBD2 (5 bases). The DNA matches TRBJ2-7 better at its end, which makes the J call doubtful. Germline V gene lookup returns CDR1 DFQATT and CDR2 SNEGSKA (reference sequence). This CDR3 comprises 12 residues. For the CDR3, the DNA is TGCAGTGCTAGAGCCGGGCGGGACGAGCAGTACTTC. Amino acid sequence: CSARAGRDEQYF.

This clonotype turned up a few times. This chain uses TRBV6-6 with TRBJ1-1, with D tentatively TRBD1 (6 bases). The ends were cut back, 5 bases at V and 6 bases at J, with 13 bases in the middle. From germline, CDR1 is MNHNY and CDR2 SVGAGI (reference sequence). CDR3 length: 13 amino acids. CDR3 DNA: TGTGCCAGCAGTACCTTAGGGGGGGCTGAAGCTTTCTTT. Amino acid sequence: CASSTLGGAEAFF.

The rearrangement links TRBV20-1 to TRBJ1-6; 8 bases map to TRBD1. The CDR3 runs 15 residues. The trim removed 0 bases at V and 6 bases at J, leaving 4 bases unmatched. From germline, CDR1 is DFQATT and CDR2 SNEGSKA (reference sequence). In nucleotides, the CDR3 is TGCAGTGCTAGAGAAAACAGGGGGATTAATTCACCCCTCCACTTT. This encodes CSARENRGINSPLHF.

This clonotype was seen a handful of times. The chain uses TRBV6-5 and TRBJ2-1, with 14 bases fitting TRBD2. J gave up 4 bases and V 10 bases, and 9 bases lay outside the gene matches. The CDR3 loop spans 16 amino acids. CDR1 MNHEY and CDR2 SVGAGI come from the germline V gene. The CDR3 spells CATSGLAGVGYNEQFF. CDR3 in DNA: TGTGCCACCTCGGGACTAGCGGGAGTAGGGTACAATGAGCAGTTCTTC.